The sequence of this TCR beta chain was determined in a study of T-cell memory formation after mild COVID-19. This clonotype occurred a few times. Its antigen is not identified. V was trimmed by 5 bases and J by 4 bases, leaving 20 bases between them. This CDR3 is 16 amino acids long. CDR1 is SGHVS, CDR2 FQNEAQ, per germline. Findings and limits, study-wide: Clones from the second wave (peaking day 37) had unconfirmed SARS-CoV-2 specificity.

TCRdb re-called the 5' RACE reads with MiXCR, one entry per CDR3 protein. The sample lists 170,000 or so distinct CDR3 sequences; over 20% were seen once. The sample consisted of PBMCs or a T cell subset sorted from them (not recorded which). This TCR was recovered from an adult woman who had mild COVID-19 (a few samples of this study predate the infection). Cell type and time point are not known. The chain recombines TRBV7-8 with TRBJ1-2; no definite D call. Here the CDR3 DNA reads TGTGCCAGCAGCCCAATGCTTGCGGGAACCCTCTATGGCTACACCTTC. Translating gives CASSPMLAGTLYGYTF.